These 9 T cell receptor beta chains share one sample of origin, sequenced in a study of cytomegalovirus exposure and HLA in healthy donors. Clones were sequenced by immunoSEQ multiplex PCR, and TCRdb holds only the in-frame ones, with some missing. The sample lists about 150,000 clones, 85% to 90% occurring once. What was sequenced was PBMCs. These receptors all stem from a woman in her late teens or twenties in good health and CMV-seropositive.

The chain joins TRBV5-1 to TRBJ2-5; D may be TRBD2 (5 bases). Germline CDR1 is SGHRS and CDR2 is YFSETQ. The CDR3 has 18 amino acids. Trimming stripped 2 bases from V and 5 bases from J, with 25 bases between. The CDR3 is CASSLSLAPVPMSETQYF. The CDR3, as DNA: TGCGCCAGCAGCTTATCCCTAGCTCCAGTCCCAATGTCGGAGACCCAGTACTTC.

This chain connects TRBV2 to TRBJ1-1, with D possibly TRBD1 on 5 matching bases. CDR1 and CDR2 (germline): SNHLY, FYNNEI. The germline V and J ends were trimmed by 6 bases and 2 bases, with 10 bases remaining between them. This CDR3 comprises 13 residues. CDR3 in amino acids: CASRLTDNTEAFF. The DNA for the CDR3 is TGTGCCAGCAGGCTGACAGATAACACTGAAGCTTTCTTT.

The rearrangement joins TRBV29-1 to TRBJ2-3, with 10 bases that match TRBD2. Germline CDR1 is SQVTM and CDR2 is ANQGSEA. With V trimmed by 2 bases and J by 4 bases, 6 bases remained unmatched. CDR3 length equals 15 residues. CDR3 in amino acids: CSVEKASGSSDTQYF. For the CDR3, the DNA is TGCAGCGTTGAAAAGGCTAGCGGGAGTTCAGATACGCAGTATTTT.

The chain uses TRBV2 and TRBJ1-4, with TRBD1 identical over 8 bases. J lost 8 bases, V lost 7 bases, and 6 bases had no gene match. Germline lookup yields CDR1 SNHLY and CDR2 FYNNEI. The length of the CDR3 is 13 residues. This CDR3 reads CASTFDRGEKLFF. The DNA for the CDR3 is TGTGCCAGCACCTTTGACAGGGGAGAAAAACTGTTTTTT.

This chain links TRBV4-1 with TRBJ1-2; 8 bases match TRBD1. CDR3 length equals 16 residues. J gave up 4 bases and V 1 base, and 8 bases lay outside the gene matches. Per the germline V gene, CDR1 is MGHRA and CDR2 is YSYEKL. CDR3 sequence: CASSQAHGQGGYGYTF. CDR3 sequence (DNA): TGCGCCAGCAGCCAAGCCCACGGACAGGGAGGCTATGGCTACACCTTC.

This clone was observed once. V gene TRBV11-3 combines with J gene TRBJ1-1; TRBD1 matches 8 bases. Germline V CDR1 and CDR2: SGHNT, YENEEA. J gave up 5 bases and V 4 bases, and 9 bases lay outside the gene matches. The CDR3 covers 15 residues. The CDR3 bases are TGTGCCAGCAGCTCTCGACAGGGGCCGGGGACTGAAGCTTTCTTT. The encoded protein is CASSSRQGPGTEAFF.

In its sample, this clone was seen once. The chain recombines TRBV5-6 with TRBJ2-7; 10 bases align to TRBD2. The V gene end was trimmed by 4 bases and the J gene end by 7 bases; junction bases not matched to a gene: 14. CDR1 is SGHDT and CDR2 is YYEEEE in the germline V gene. The CDR3 is made up of 16 amino acids. The CDR3 spells CASSPRTSGERGEQYF. Written as DNA, the CDR3 is TGTGCCAGCAGCCCCCGGACTAGCGGTGAAAGGGGGGAGCAGTACTTC.

The V gene is TRBV9, the J gene TRBJ2-7, with D perhaps TRBD2 (6 bases). This CDR3 comprises 14 residues. CDR1 is SGDLS and CDR2 is YYNGEE in the germline V gene. Trimming left V 2 bases short and J 1 base short, with 10 bases between. The CDR3 nucleotides read TGTGCCAGCAGCGTTGACAGCGGGTCCTACGAGCAGTACTTC. Amino acid sequence: CASSVDSGSYEQYF.

The chain links TRBV5-4 to TRBJ2-3; TRBD2 agrees at 12 bases. The V and J ends lost 4 bases and 1 base, in that order; junction bases with no gene match: 13. CDR3 size: 19 residues. Germline V lookup: CDR1 SGHNT, CDR2 YYREEE (reference sequence). The CDR3 reads CASSEGLAGPVDRTDTQYF. CDR3 bases: TGTGCCAGCAGCGAGGGACTAGCGGGTCCCGTCGACCGCACAGATACGCAGTATTTT.